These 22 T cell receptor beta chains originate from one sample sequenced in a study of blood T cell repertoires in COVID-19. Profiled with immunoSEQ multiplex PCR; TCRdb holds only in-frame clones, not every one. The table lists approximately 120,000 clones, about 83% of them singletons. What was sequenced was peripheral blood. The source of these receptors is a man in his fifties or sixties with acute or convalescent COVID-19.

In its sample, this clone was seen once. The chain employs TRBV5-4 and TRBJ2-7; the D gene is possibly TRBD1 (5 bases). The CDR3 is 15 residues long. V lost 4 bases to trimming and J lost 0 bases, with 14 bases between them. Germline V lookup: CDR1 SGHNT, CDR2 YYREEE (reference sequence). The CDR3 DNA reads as TGTGCCAGCAGCGCCACAGGCCGAAGCTCCTACGAGCAGTACTTC. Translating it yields CASSATGRSSYEQYF.

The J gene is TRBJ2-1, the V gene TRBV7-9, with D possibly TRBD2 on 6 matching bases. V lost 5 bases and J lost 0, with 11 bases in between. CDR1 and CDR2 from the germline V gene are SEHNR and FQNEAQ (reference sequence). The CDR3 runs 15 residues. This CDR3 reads CASSPPGGSYNEQFF. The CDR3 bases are TGTGCCAGCAGCCCCCCCGGGGGCTCCTACAATGAGCAGTTCTTC.

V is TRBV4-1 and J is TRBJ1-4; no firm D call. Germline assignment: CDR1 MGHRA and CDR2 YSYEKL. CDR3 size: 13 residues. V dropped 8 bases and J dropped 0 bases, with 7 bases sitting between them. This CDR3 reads CASAGTTNEKLFF. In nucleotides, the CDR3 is TGCGCCAGCGCGGGCACAACTAATGAAAAACTGTTTTTT.

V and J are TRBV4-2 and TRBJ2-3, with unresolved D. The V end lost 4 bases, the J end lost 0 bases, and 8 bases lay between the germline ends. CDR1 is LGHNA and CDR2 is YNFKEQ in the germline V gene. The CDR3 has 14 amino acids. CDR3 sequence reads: CASSRRTSTDTQYF. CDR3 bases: TGTGCCAGCAGCCGTCGTACTAGCACAGATACGCAGTATTTT.

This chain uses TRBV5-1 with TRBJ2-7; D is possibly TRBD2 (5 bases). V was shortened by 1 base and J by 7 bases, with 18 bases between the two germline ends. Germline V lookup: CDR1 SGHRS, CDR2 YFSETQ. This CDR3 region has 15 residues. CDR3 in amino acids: CASSLYPTGSLEQYF. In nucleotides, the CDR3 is TGCGCCAGCAGCTTGTACCCGACGGGGTCCTTGGAGCAGTACTTC.

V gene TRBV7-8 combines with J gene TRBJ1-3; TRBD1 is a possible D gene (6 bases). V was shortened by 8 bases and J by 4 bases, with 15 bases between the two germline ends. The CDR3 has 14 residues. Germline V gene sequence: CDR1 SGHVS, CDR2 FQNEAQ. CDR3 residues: CASGKQGIGNTIYF. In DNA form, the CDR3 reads TGTGCCAGCGGAAAGCAGGGGATCGGAAACACCATATATTTT.

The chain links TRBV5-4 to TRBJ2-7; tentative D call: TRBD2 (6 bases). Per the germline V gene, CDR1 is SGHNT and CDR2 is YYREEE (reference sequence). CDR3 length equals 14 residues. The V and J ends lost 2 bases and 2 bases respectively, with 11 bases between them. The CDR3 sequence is CASSFPGGTYEQYF. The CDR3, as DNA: TGTGCCAGCAGCTTCCCTGGAGGGACCTACGAGCAGTACTTC.

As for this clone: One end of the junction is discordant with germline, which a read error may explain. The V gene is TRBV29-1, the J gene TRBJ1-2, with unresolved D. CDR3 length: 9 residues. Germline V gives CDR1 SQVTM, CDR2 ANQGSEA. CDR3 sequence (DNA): TGCAGCGTTGAAGAGGGCCGGTACTTC. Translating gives CSVEEGRYF.

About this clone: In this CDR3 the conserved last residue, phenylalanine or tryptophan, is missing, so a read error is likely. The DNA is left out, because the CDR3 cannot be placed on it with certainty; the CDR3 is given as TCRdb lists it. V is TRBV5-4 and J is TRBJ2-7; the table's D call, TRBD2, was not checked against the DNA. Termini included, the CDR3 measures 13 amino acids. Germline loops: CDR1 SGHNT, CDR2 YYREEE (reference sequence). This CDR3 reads CASSFDPSGVEQG.

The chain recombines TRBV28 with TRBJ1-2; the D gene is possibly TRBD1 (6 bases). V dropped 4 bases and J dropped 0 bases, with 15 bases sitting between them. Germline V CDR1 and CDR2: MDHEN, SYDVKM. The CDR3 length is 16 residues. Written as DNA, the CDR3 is TGTGCCAGCAGTTCTGCAGGGGTGGTTACTAACTATGGCTACACCTTC. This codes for CASSSAGVVTNYGYTF.

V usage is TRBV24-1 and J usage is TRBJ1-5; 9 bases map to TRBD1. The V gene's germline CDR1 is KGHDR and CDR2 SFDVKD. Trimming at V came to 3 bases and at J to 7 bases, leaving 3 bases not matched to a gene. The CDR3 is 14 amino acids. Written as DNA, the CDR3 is TGTGCCACCAGTGATGGACAGGGGACCCAGCCCCAGCATTTT. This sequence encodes CATSDGQGTQPQHF.

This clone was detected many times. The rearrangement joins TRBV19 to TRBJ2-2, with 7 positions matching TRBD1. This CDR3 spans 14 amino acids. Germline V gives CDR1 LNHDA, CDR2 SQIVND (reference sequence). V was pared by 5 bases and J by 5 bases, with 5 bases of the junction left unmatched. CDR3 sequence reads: CASSLGQLTGELFF. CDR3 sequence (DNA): TGTGCCAGTAGTTTGGGACAGCTAACCGGGGAGCTGTTTTTT.

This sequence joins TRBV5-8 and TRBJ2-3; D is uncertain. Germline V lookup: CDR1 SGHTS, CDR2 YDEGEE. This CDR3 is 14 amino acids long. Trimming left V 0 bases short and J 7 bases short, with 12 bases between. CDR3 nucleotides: TGTGCCAGCAGCTTGGAGCTAGTTTCCCATACGCAGTATTTT. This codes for CASSLELVSHTQYF.

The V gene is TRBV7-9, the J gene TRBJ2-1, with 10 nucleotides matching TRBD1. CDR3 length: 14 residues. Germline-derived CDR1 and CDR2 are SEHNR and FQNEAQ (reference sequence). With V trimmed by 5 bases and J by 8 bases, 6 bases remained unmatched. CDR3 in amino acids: CASSKRTGGYEQFF. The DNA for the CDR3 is TGTGCCAGCAGCAAGCGGACAGGGGGATATGAGCAGTTCTTC.

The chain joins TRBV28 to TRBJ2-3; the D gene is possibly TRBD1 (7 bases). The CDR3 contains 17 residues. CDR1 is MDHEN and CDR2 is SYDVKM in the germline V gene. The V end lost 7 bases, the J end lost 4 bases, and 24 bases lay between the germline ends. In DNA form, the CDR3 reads TGTGCCAGCATCCCACCCCGACAGGGCTCGGGAGCAGATACGCAGTATTTT. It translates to CASIPPRQGSGADTQYF. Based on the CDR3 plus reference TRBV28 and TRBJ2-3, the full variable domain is DVKVTQSSRYLVKRTGEKVFLECVQDMDHENMFWYRQDPGLGLRLIYFSYDVKMKEKGDIPEGYSVSREKKERFSLILESASTNQTSMYLCASIPPRQGSGADTQYFGPGTRLTVL.

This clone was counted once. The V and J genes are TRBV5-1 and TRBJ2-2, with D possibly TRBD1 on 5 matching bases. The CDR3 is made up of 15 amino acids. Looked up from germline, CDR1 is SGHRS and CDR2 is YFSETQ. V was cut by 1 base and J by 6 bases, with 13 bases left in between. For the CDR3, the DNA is TGCGCCAGCAGCTTGCAGGGAAAAGGAGCCGGGGAGCTGTTTTTT. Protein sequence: CASSLQGKGAGELFF.

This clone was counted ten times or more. CDR3 region: CATTARQGNEQFF. In DNA, the CDR3 is TGCGCCACCACAGCCCGACAGGGCAATGAGCAGTTCTTC. The chain couples TRBV10-1 to TRBJ2-1; 7 nucleotides align to TRBD1. The junction had 9 bases not matched to a gene; V was cut back by 10 bases and J by 6 bases. This CDR3 has 13 residues. Germline lookup yields CDR1 WNHNN and CDR2 SYGVQD (reference sequence).

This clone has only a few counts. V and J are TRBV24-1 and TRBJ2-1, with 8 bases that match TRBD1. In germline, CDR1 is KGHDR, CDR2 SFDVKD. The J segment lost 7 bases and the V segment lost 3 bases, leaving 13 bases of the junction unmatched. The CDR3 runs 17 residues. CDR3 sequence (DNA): TGTGCCACCAGTGATCCCCGACAGGGGAAGGCTACAAATGAGCAGTTCTTC. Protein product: CATSDPRQGKATNEQFF.

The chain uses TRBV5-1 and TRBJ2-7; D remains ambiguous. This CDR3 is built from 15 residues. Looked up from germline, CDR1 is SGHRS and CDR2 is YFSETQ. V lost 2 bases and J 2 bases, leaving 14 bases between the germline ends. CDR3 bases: TGCGCCAGCAGCTTTGGCAATTCTTTTGCCTACGAGCAGTACTTC. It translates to CASSFGNSFAYEQYF.

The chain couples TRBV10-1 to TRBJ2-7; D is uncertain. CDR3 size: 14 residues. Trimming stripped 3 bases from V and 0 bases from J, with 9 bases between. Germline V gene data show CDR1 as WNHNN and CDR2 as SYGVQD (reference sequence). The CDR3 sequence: CASSDPGSSYEQYF. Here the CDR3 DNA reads TGCGCCAGCAGTGATCCAGGTTCCTCCTACGAGCAGTACTTC.

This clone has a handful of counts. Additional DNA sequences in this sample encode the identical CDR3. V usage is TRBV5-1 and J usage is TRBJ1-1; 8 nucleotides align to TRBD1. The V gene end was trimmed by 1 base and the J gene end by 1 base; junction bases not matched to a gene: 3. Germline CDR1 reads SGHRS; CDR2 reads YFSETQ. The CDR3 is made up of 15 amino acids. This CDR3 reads CASSLPGTGNTEAFF. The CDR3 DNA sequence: TGCGCCAGCAGCTTGCCCGGGACAGGGAACACTGAAGCTTTCTTT.

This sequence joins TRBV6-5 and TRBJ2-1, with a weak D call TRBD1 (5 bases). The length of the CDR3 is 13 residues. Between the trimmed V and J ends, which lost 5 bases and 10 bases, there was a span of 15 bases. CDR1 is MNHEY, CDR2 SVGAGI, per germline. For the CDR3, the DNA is TGTGCCAGCAGTCCGGACGGGCCAGGGGAGCAGTTCTTC. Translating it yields CASSPDGPGEQFF.